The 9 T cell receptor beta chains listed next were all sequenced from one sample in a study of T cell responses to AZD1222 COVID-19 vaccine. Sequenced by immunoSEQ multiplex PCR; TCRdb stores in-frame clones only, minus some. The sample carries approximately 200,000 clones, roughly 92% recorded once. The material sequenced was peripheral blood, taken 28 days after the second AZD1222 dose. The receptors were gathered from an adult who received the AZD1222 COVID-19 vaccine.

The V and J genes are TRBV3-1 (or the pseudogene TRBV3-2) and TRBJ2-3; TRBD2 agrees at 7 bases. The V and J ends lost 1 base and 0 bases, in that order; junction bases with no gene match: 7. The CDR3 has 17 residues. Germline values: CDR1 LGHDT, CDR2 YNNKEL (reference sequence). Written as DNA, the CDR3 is TGTGCCAGCAGCCAAGTCGCGGGGGTGTCTAGCACAGATACGCAGTATTTT. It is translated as CASSQVAGVSSTDTQYF.

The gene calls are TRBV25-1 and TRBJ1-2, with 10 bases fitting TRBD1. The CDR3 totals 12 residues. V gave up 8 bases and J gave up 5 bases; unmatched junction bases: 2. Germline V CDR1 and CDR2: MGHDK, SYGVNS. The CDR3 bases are TGTGCCAGCGGGGGACAGGGGTATGGCTACACCTTC. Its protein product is CASGGQGYGYTF.

CDR3 nucleotide sequence: TGTGCCAGCAGTGACCTCCTACGCACAGATACGCAGTATTTT. It is translated as CASSDLLRTDTQYF. This chain uses TRBV2 with TRBJ2-3; D unresolved. Trimming left V 3 bases short and J 1 base short, with 8 bases between. There are 14 residues in the CDR3. The germline CDR1 and CDR2 sequences are SNHLY and FYNNEI.

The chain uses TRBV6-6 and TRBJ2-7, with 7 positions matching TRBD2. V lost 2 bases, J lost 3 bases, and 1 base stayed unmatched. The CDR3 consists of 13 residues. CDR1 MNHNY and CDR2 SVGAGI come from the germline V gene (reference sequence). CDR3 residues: CASSYREGYEQYF. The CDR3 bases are TGTGCCAGCAGTTACAGGGAGGGCTACGAGCAGTACTTC.

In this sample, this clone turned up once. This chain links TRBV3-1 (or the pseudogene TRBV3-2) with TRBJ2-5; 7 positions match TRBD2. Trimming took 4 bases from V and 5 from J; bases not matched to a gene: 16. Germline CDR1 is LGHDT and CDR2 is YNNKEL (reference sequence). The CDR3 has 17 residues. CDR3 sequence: CASSLPLGGGEGETQYF. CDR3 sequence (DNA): TGTGCCAGCAGCCTCCCGTTAGGAGGCGGGGAGGGGGAGACCCAGTACTTC.

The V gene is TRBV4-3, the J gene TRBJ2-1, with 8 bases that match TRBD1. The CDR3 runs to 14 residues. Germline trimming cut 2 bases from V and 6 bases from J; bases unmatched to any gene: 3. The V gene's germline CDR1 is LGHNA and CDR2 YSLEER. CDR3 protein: CASSQFTGGNEQFF. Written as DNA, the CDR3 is TGCGCCAGCAGCCAATTCACAGGGGGCAATGAGCAGTTCTTC.

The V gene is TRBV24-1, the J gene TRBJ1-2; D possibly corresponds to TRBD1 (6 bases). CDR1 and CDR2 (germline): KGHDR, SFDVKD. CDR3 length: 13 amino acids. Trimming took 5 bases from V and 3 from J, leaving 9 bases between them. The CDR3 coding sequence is TGTGCCACCAGTGCAGGGGTGGACTATGGCTACACCTTC. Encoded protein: CATSAGVDYGYTF.

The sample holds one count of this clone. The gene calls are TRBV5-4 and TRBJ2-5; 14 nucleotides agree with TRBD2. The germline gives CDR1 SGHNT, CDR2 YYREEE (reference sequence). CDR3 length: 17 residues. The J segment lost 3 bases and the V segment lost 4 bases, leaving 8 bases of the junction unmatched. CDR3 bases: TGTGCCAGCAGCCCTGGACTAGCGGGGGGAGTTGAAGAGACCCAGTACTTC. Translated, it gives CASSPGLAGGVEETQYF.

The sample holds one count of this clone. This chain's CDR3 is CASSFSAGGITEAFF. Here the CDR3 DNA reads TGTGCCAGCAGCTTTAGTGCGGGGGGAATCACTGAAGCTTTCTTT. V usage is TRBV5-5 and J usage is TRBJ1-1; D is possibly TRBD1 (5 bases). Between the trimmed V and J ends, which lost 2 bases and 4 bases, there was a span of 15 bases. This CDR3 region has 15 residues. CDR1 SGHKS and CDR2 YYEKEE come from the germline V gene (reference sequence).